Shown below are 10 T cell receptor beta chains from a single sample sequenced in a study of regulatory T cells in long-lasting Graves disease. Time point described: persistent/refractory GD, antithyroid drugs over 5 years with positive TRAb. PBMCs provided the RNA from which the TCR library was made. Building of the TCR beta libraries involved iRepertoire HTBI primers and Arm-PCR of CDR3 regions. One entry per CDR3 protein results from TCRdb running MiXCR on the multiplex PCR reads. This table holds under 450,000 distinct CDR3 sequences, 20% to 25% found once. The source material was peripheral blood mononuclear cells (PBMCs), sampled when the disease was refractory, from a patient treated with antithyroid drugs. These receptors were obtained from a woman between 40 and 55 years old with Graves disease.

This clonotype was found many times. The rearrangement uses TRBV2 and TRBJ1-1; the D is unclear. V was clipped by 2 bases and J by 5 bases, with 15 bases between them. The CDR3 consists of 15 residues. CDR1 is SNHLY and CDR2 is FYNNEI in the germline V gene. The CDR3 is CASSERRARDTEAFF. Here the CDR3 DNA reads TGTGCCAGCAGTGAACGGCGGGCCCGGGATACTGAAGCTTTCTTT. Complete variable domain (other parts from reference TRBV2 and TRBJ1-1): EPEVTQTPSHQVTQMGQEVILRCVPISNHLYFYWYRQILGQKVEFLVSFYNNEISEKSEIFDDQFSVERPDGSNFTLKIRSTKLEDSAMYFCASSERRARDTEAFFGQGTRLTVV.

CDR3 region: CASRREAGANVLTF. The CDR3 coding sequence is TGCGCCAGCAGGAGGGAAGCTGGGGCCAACGTCCTGACTTTC. The chain couples TRBV10-1 to TRBJ2-6; D perhaps matches TRBD2 (5 bases). In germline, CDR1 is WNHNN, CDR2 SYGVQD (reference sequence). V was clipped by 6 bases and J by 2 bases, with 8 bases between them. This CDR3 has 14 residues.

The chain uses TRBV2 and TRBJ2-7; the D is unclear. Germline CDR1 SNHLY, CDR2 FYNNEI. Deletions cut 7 bases from V and 6 bases from J, with 19 bases between. This CDR3 comprises 14 residues. As DNA, the CDR3 is TGTGCCAGCACCCCCCGCTCAAATGTCCTCGAGCAGTACTTC. It encodes CASTPRSNVLEQYF.

The rearrangement uses TRBV12-3 or TRBV12-4 and TRBJ1-3; the D gene is possibly TRBD1 (6 bases). Trimming left V 6 bases short and J 0 bases short, with 15 bases between. The CDR3 covers 16 residues. CDR3 residues: CASSPGTGHSGNTIYF. CDR3 nucleotides: TGTGCCAGCAGCCCGGGCACGGGACACTCTGGAAACACCATATATTTT.

This clonotype was seen repeatedly, ten times or more. This sequence joins TRBV5-1 and TRBJ2-7; D ambiguous. The CDR3 runs to 13 residues. V was trimmed by 0 bases and J by 5 bases, leaving 9 bases between them. CDR1 and CDR2 (germline): SGHRS, YFSETQ. CDR3 sequence reads: CASSLVVGHEQYF. The CDR3 nucleotides are TGCGCCAGCAGCTTGGTTGTCGGCCACGAGCAGTACTTC.

This sequence joins TRBV7-2 and TRBJ1-2; no clear D. Trimming took off 4 bases at V and 0 bases at J, with 15 bases between the two ends. The CDR3 runs 16 residues. CDR1 is SGHTA, CDR2 FQGNSA, per germline. CDR3 nucleotide sequence: TGTGCCAGCAGCTCCGGACCAATTAGAGCTAACTATGGCTACACCTTC. Translating gives CASSSGPIRANYGYTF.

As regards this clonotype: A much larger clone lies a single base off, so this may be a read error. The chain has TRBV6-1 and TRBJ1-1; D gene uncertain. CDR1 is MNHNS, CDR2 SASEGT, per germline. The CDR3 length is 15 residues. The CDR3 coding sequence is TGTGCCAGCAGTGAAAGGACGGGTATGAACACTGAAGCTTCCTTT. It is translated as CASSERTGMNTEASF.

The J gene is TRBJ1-1, the V gene TRBV30; D might be TRBD1 (5 bases). CDR3 length: 11 residues. V was clipped by 4 bases and J by 5 bases, with 8 bases between them. Germline V gene sequence: CDR1 GTSNPN, CDR2 SVGIG (reference sequence). CDR3 amino acids: CAWKGLTEAFF. The CDR3 DNA follows: TGTGCCTGGAAGGGACTGACTGAAGCTTTCTTT.

Many counts were recorded for this clonotype. The chain is built from TRBV6-1 and TRBJ2-5; 12 positions match TRBD2. Germline V lookup: CDR1 MNHNS, CDR2 SASEGT. CDR3 length: 16 amino acids. V gave up 5 bases and J gave up 6 bases; unmatched junction bases: 10. The CDR3 bases are TGTGCCAGCAGTCGAGGACTAGCGGGAATAGGAAAGACCCAGTACTTC. This translates into CASSRGLAGIGKTQYF.

This clonotype was counted ten times or more. The rearrangement links TRBV11-2 to TRBJ1-1; D is unclear. From germline, CDR1 is SGHAT and CDR2 FQNNGV. The CDR3 has 13 residues. V dropped 0 bases and J dropped 8 bases, with 10 bases sitting between them. CDR3 in amino acids: CASSLDRGREAFF. CDR3 nucleotide sequence: TGTGCCAGCAGCTTAGATCGGGGAAGAGAAGCTTTCTTT.